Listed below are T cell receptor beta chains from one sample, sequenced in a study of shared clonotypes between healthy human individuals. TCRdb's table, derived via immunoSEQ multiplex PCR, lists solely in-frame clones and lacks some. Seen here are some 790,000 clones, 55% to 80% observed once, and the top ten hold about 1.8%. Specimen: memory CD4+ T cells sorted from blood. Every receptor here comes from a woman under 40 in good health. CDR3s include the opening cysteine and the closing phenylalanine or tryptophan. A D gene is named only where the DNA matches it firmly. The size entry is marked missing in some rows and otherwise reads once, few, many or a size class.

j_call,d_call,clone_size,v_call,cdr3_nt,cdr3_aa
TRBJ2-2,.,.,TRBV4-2,TGTGCCAGCAGCCAAGTATCGGCACGGCCTCCCGGGGAGCTGTTTTTT,CASSQVSARPPGELFF
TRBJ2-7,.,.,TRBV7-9,TGTGCCAGCAGCTCGGGCCCAACCAGCGAGCAGTACTTC,CASSSGPTSEQYF
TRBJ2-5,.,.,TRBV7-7,TGTGCCAGCAGCGGCGGGACGGTTGGAACTGGGGCCCAGTACTTC,CASSGGTVGTGAQYF
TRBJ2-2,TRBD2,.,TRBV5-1,TGCGCCAGCAGCCTGACACTAGCGGGAGGCACCGGGGAGCTGTTTTTT,CASSLTLAGGTGELFF
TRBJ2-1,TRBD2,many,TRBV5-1,TGCGCCAGCAGCCCTAGCGGGAGGGCCCCGCGTGAGCAGTTCTTC,CASSPSGRAPREQFF
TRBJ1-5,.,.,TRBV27,TGTGCCAGCAGTTTATCCAGGGTCGGTCAGCCCCAGCATTTT,CASSLSRVGQPQHF
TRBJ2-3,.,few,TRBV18,TGTGCCAGCTCAGCTAGAGGAGATACGCAGTATTTT,CASSARGDTQYF
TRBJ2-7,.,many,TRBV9,TGTGCCAGCAGCCCCTTGTCGGGGAATCGATACGAGCAGTACTTC,CASSPLSGNRYEQYF
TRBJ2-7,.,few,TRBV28,TGTGCCAGCAGTTTTAGCTCGCTGAACTACGAGCAGTACTTC,CASSFSSLNYEQYF
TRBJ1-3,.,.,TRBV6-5,TGTGCCAGCTCAAGGGGAAACACCATATATTTT,CASSRGNTIYF
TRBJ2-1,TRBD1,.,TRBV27,TGTGCCAGCAGTCCACGCGCAGGGGGCTATGAGCAGTTCTTC,CASSPRAGGYEQFF
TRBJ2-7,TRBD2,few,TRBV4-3,TGCGCCAGCAAAGGGTACGGGACTAGCGGGAGGGACGAGCAGTACTTC,CASKGYGTSGRDEQYF
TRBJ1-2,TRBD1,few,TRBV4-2,TGTGCCAGCAGCCACGCGACAGGGGAGCTAGCTAGGGACTATGGCTACACCTTC,CASSHATGELARDYGYTF
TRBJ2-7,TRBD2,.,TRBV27,TGTGCCAGCAAATCGGGAAGCGGGAGGGATGGGGAGCAGTACTTC,CASKSGSGRDGEQYF
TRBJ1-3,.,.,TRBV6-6,TGTGCCAGCCATCAACCCGGGGAGGGAAACACCATATATTTT,CASHQPGEGNTIYF
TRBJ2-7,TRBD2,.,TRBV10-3,TGTGCCATCAGTGAGTCGAAGCTAGCGGGGGGGGAGCAGTACTTC,CAISESKLAGGEQYF
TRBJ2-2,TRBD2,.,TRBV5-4,TGTGCCAGCAGCCCCACTAGCGGGAGGCCGGGTACCGGGGAGCTGTTTTTT,CASSPTSGRPGTGELFF
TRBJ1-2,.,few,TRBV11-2,TGTGCCAGCAGCAATGACGGACTATATGGCTACACCTTC,CASSNDGLYGYTF
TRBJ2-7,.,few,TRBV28,TGTGCCAGCAGTTCCGCGTACGAGCAGTACTTC,CASSSAYEQYF
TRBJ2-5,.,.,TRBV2,TGTGCCAGCAGTGATCAAGGTGGTGTTACAGAGACCCAGTACTTC,CASSDQGGVTETQYF
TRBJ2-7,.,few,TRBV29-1,TGCAGCGTTGCGAGATTGGAAAGGGGCGAGCAGTACTTC,CSVARLERGEQYF
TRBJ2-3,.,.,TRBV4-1,TGCGCCAGCAGCCAATTAGGGTCTAGCACAGATACGCAGTATTTT,CASSQLGSSTDTQYF
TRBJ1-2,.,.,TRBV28,TGTGCCAGCCTTAGGCTCACTGGGGGATATGGCTACACCTTC,CASLRLTGGYGYTF
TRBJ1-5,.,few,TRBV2,TGTGCCAGCAGTGAGGAGGGTTTTGTCAATCAGCCCCAGCATTTT,CASSEEGFVNQPQHF
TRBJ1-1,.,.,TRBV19,TGTGCCAGTACCCGGAGTTCCCTAGACGGGGGACGATCTGAAGCTTTCTTT,CASTRSSLDGGRSEAFF
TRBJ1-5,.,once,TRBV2,TGTGCCAGCAGGGACAGAGGGAATCAGCCCCAGCATTTT,CASRDRGNQPQHF
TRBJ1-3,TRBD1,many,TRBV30,TGTGCCTGGGCCCACAAGGGGGCCTCTGGAAACACCATATATTTT,CAWAHKGASGNTIYF
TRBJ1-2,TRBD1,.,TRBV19,TGTGCCAGTAGTATTTTTGCAGGGGGCTATGGCTACACCTTC,CASSIFAGGYGYTF
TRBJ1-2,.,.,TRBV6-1,TGTGCCAGCAGTGAAGTCGCCCTGGGTACCTATGGCTACACCTTC,CASSEVALGTYGYTF
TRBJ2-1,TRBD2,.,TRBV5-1,TGCGCCAGCAGCTGGAGGCCCACTAGCGGAGGCCCGAGCTCCTACAATGAGCAGTTCTTC,CASSWRPTSGGPSSYNEQFF
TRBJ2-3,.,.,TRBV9,TGTGCCAGCAGCGTAGGGGGGTCCACTAGCACAGATACGCAGTATTTT,CASSVGGSTSTDTQYF
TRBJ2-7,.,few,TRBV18,TGTGCCAGCTCCCCAAGGATAGCGGAAGGCTACGAGCAGTACTTC,CASSPRIAEGYEQYF
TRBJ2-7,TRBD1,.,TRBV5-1,TGCGCCAGCAGCGGGGGTCCGGGACAGGCCTCCTACGAGCAGTACTTC,CASSGGPGQASYEQYF
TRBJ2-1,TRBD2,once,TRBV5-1,TGCGCCAGCAGCCTGGGGACTAGCTGGCAGTTCTTC,CASSLGTSWQFF
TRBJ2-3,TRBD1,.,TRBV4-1,TGCGCCAGCAGTCGACAGGGAGTAGTGACAGATACGCAGTATTTT,CASSRQGVVTDTQYF
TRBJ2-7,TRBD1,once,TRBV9,TGTGCCAGCAGCGTCACAGGGGGCGAGCAGTACTTC,CASSVTGGEQYF
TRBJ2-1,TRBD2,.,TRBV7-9,TGTGCCAGCAGCTCGACGCTAGCGGGCTCAATCAATGAGCAGTTCTTC,CASSSTLAGSINEQFF
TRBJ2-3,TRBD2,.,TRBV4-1,TGCGCCAGCAGCCAAGATTGGCTAGCGGCTAGCACAGATACGCAGTATTTT,CASSQDWLAASTDTQYF
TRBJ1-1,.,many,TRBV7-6,TGTGCCAGCAGCCGGGATGTTGCAACTGAAGCTTTCTTT,CASSRDVATEAFF
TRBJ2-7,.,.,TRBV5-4,TGTGCCAGCAGAAGCGACTCAAACTCCTACGAGCAGTACTTC,CASRSDSNSYEQYF
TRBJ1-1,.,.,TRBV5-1,TGCGCCAGCAGCACGGGACAAGTCACTGAAGCTTTCTTT,CASSTGQVTEAFF
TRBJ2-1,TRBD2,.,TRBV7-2,TGTGCCAGCAGCTTACGAGCGGGAAGAAGTACCGACCACAATGAGCAGTTCTTC,CASSLRAGRSTDHNEQFF
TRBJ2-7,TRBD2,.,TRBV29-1,TGCAGCGTTACGATTAGCGGGAGAGGTTCCTACGAGCAGTACTTC,CSVTISGRGSYEQYF
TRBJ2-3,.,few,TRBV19,TGTGCCAGTAGTCTCCGGGATACTAGCACAGATACGCAGTATTTT,CASSLRDTSTDTQYF
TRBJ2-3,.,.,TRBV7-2,TGTGCCAGCAGCTTAGTAAGAAGTTCCCGGTCAGATACGCAGTATTTT,CASSLVRSSRSDTQYF
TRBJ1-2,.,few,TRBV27,TGTGCCAGCAGTCTTACTTTCAACTATGGCTACACCTTC,CASSLTFNYGYTF
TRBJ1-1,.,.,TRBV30,TGTGCCGGAAATAAGTCCCCTGAAGCTTTCTTT,CAGNKSPEAFF
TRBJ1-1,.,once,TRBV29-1,TGCAGCGCCGTTGAAACGGTGAACACTGAAGCTTTCTTT,CSAVETVNTEAFF
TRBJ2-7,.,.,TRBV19,TGTGCCAGTAGTATAGTCGGATACGAGCAGTACTTC,CASSIVGYEQYF
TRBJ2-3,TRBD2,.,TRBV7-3,TGTGCCAGCAGCCCTATGGGGGGGTCCACAGATACGCAGTATTTT,CASSPMGGSTDTQYF
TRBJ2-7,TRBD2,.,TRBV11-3,TGTGCCAGCAGCCCCCTCCCGTTTAAGCGGGGCTCCTCTTACGAGCAGTACTTC,CASSPLPFKRGSSYEQYF
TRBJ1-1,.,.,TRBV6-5,TGTGCCAGCTCCAAGAGAACCAACACTGAAGCTTTCTTT,CASSKRTNTEAFF
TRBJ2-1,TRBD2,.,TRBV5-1,TGCGCCAGCAGCTCGGGACTAGCGGTGAATGAGCAGTTCTTC,CASSSGLAVNEQFF
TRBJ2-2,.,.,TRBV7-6,TGTGCCAGCAGCTTATTTGTCTCGAACACCGGGGAGCTGTTTTTT,CASSLFVSNTGELFF